Shown below are 8 T cell receptor beta chains from a single sample sequenced in a study of blood T cell repertoires in COVID-19. Assay used: immunoSEQ multiplex PCR; TCRdb lists only in-frame clones, some missing. This sample yields approximately 52,000 clones, of which approximately 90% are seen a single time; roughly 15% belongs to the top ten. The sequenced material came from peripheral blood. These receptor sequences come from a man between 65 and 85 years old with acute or convalescent COVID-19.

The chain employs TRBV11-2 and TRBJ2-2, with 11 bases identical to TRBD1. The CDR3 totals 16 residues. Looked up from germline, CDR1 is SGHAT and CDR2 is FQNNGV. Trimming took 6 bases from V and 5 from J; bases not matched to a gene: 8. This CDR3 reads CASRGLGTGGTGELFF. For the CDR3, the DNA is TGTGCCAGCAGGGGACTTGGGACAGGGGGAACCGGGGAGCTGTTTTTT.

The V call is TRBV19, the J call TRBJ2-3, with 7 positions matching TRBD2. Germline lookup yields CDR1 LNHDA and CDR2 SQIVND (reference sequence). CDR3 size: 17 residues. Trimming cost V 9 bases and J 2 bases; bases outside gene matches: 17. The CDR3, as DNA: TGTGCCAGCACTACCTCGGCTAGCGGTATATACACAGATACGCAGTATTTT. Its protein is CASTTSASGIYTDTQYF.

The chain couples TRBV3-1 (or the pseudogene TRBV3-2) to TRBJ1-1, with D perhaps matching TRBD1 (5 bases). This CDR3 is 15 amino acids long. V was clipped by 5 bases and J by 0 bases, with 13 bases between them. The germline V gene has CDR1 LGHDT and CDR2 YNNKEL (reference sequence). The CDR3 DNA follows: TGTGCCAGCAGCTCAAACAGGACCATGAACACTGAAGCTTTCTTT. This codes for CASSSNRTMNTEAFF.

The rearrangement uses TRBV29-1 and TRBJ2-3; D unclear. Trimming shortened V by 1 base and J by 0 bases, and 14 bases separated the two germline ends. The CDR3 consists of 16 residues. CDR1 and CDR2 (germline): SQVTM, ANQGSEA. The CDR3 DNA is TGCAGCGTTGAAGGGCAGACTCAAGATAGCACAGATACGCAGTATTTT. It encodes CSVEGQTQDSTDTQYF.

The chain links TRBV6-5 to TRBJ1-1; D might be TRBD1 (6 bases). This CDR3 region has 13 residues. Germline V gene sequence: CDR1 MNHEY, CDR2 SVGAGI. The V gene lost 3 bases and the J gene lost 6 bases, with 11 bases spanning the gap. The CDR3 coding sequence is TGTGCCAGCAGTTATACGACAGGAGCTGAAGCTTTCTTT. It is translated as CASSYTTGAEAFF.

A single count supports this clone. The chain uses TRBV6-1 and TRBJ1-6, with D unclear. The CDR3 runs 13 residues. Trimming took 2 bases from V and 7 from J, leaving 6 bases between them. Germline V gives CDR1 MNHNS, CDR2 SASEGT. In DNA, the CDR3 is TGTGCCAGCAGTGAAAAAGAGAATTCACCCCTCCACTTT. Encoded protein: CASSEKENSPLHF.

This chain uses TRBV10-3 with TRBJ1-4, with TRBD1 matching 7 bases. CDR1 is ENHRY, CDR2 SYGVKD, per germline. This CDR3 is built from 13 residues. V gave up 3 bases and J gave up 8 bases; unmatched junction bases: 3. CDR3 sequence reads: CAISETGEEKLFF. CDR3 coding DNA: TGTGCCATCAGTGAAACAGGGGAAGAAAAACTGTTTTTT.

This clone is a singleton in its sample. V is TRBV2 and J is TRBJ1-2; unclear D gene. Deletions cut 8 bases from V and 7 bases from J, with 17 bases between. Germline CDR1 SNHLY, CDR2 FYNNEI. The CDR3 length is 13 residues. The CDR3 sequence: CASGVGEGFGYTF. The CDR3 nucleotides read TGTGCCAGCGGAGTCGGGGAGGGTTTTGGCTACACCTTC.